The present T cell receptor beta chain was sequenced within a study of memory CD4+ T cells and cytomegalovirus serostatus. Study-level points and caveats: The CMV-associated TCR signature appears largely within the CD4+ memory repertoire. Of approximately 160 reported CMV TCRbeta sequences, around 63 were found in memory CD4+ repertoires. Repertoires predicted CMV serostatus with median bootstrapped AUC of 0.95.

Points on this clone: The antigen remains undetermined.

Single viable CD3+CD4+CD8-CD45RO+ cells were sorted as the memory CD4+ T cells. V lost 6 bases to trimming and J lost 4 bases, with 20 bases between them. Germline CDR1 is MNHEY and CDR2 is SMNVEV (reference sequence). The CDR3 runs 16 residues. Original data processing: After removing out-of-frame reads, 2.3 million or so distinct TCRbeta sequences remained. Produced via immunoSEQ multiplex PCR; TCRdb's table is partial and in-frame only. Clone size and V and J calls were adopted from that table, with D and trimming inferred from the DNA. The profile shows roughly 40,000 clones, roughly 78% of them singletons.

The sequenced material came from memory CD4+ T cells from blood. The clonotype comes from an adult in good health and CMV-seronegative. The rearrangement joins TRBV27 to TRBJ2-3, with D maybe TRBD2 (7 bases). CDR3: CASSLRVGGPPDTQYF. CDR3 nucleotides: TGTGCCAGCAGCCTCAGGGTCGGGGGGCCTCCAGATACGCAGTATTTT.